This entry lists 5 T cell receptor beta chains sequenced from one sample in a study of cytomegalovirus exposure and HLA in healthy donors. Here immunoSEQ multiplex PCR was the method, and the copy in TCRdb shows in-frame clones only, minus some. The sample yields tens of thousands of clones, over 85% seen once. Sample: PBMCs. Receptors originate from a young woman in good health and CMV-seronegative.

CDR3 bases: TGTGCCAGCAGGCAACTAGCGGTTAACACCGGGGAGCTGTTTTTT. Translating it yields CASRQLAVNTGELFF. V and J are TRBV2 and TRBJ2-2; 8 bases fit TRBD2. With 6 bases clipped from V and 2 bases from J, the junction kept 5 bases outside the gene matches. The CDR3 totals 15 residues. Per the germline V gene, CDR1 is SNHLY and CDR2 is FYNNEI. The entire variable domain, with the rest obtained from reference TRBV2 and TRBJ2-2, is as follows: EPEVTQTPSHQVTQMGQEVILRCVPISNHLYFYWYRQILGQKVEFLVSFYNNEISEKSEIFDDQFSVERPDGSNFTLKIRSTKLEDSAMYFCASRQLAVNTGELFFGEGSRLTVL.

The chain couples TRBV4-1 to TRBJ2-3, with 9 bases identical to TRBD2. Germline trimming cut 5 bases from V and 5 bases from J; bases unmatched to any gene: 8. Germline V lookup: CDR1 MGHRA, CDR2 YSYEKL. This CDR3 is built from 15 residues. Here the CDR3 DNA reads TGCGCCAGCAGCGAGCGGGGGGTGAGTGTAGATACGCAGTATTTT. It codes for CASSERGVSVDTQYF.

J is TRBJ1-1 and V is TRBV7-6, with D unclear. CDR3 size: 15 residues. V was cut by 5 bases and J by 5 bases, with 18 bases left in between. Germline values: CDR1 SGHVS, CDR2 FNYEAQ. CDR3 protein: CASSQGPGEDTEAFF. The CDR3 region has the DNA TGTGCCAGCAGCCAAGGCCCTGGGGAGGATACTGAAGCTTTCTTT.

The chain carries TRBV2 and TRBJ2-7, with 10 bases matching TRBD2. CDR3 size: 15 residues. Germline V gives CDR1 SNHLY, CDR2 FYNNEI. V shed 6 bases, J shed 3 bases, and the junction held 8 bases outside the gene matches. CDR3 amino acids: CASRPTLAGVYEQYF. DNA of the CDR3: TGTGCCAGCAGGCCGACTCTAGCGGGAGTCTACGAGCAGTACTTC.

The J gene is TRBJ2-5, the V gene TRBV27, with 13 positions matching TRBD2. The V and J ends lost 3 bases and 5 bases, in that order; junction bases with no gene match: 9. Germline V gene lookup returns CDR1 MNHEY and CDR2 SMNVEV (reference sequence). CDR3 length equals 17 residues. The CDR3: CASSLGLAGRGWETQYF. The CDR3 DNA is TGTGCCAGCAGTTTGGGACTAGCGGGACGGGGGTGGGAGACCCAGTACTTC.